This T cell receptor beta chain is drawn from a study of T cell repertoires in cytomegalovirus infection. Study as a whole: CMV epitopes in the study were HLA-C-restricted (recently identified) and HLA-B-restricted (well studied). An indication of both CMV infection and matching HLA type came from public TCR beta signatures. Findings and caveats of the study: It was HLA-C-restricted CMV-specific TCR beta clonotypes that dominated the response ex vivo.

Notes on this clonotype: Its antigen remains unidentified.

The J segment lost 4 bases and the V segment lost 4 bases, leaving 6 bases of the junction unmatched. Germline V gene lookup returns CDR1 SGHRS and CDR2 YFSETQ. The CDR3 loop spans 14 amino acids. TCRdb reprocessed the reads via MiXCR and lists one record per CDR3 protein. The profile covers roughly 700,000 distinct CDR3 sequences, with roughly a third appearing a single time and 15% to 20% taken by the ten largest. The starting material was cultured PBMCs, obtained from culture after CMV antigen stimulation. This receptor was identified in a human donor in good health (CMV status not recorded). Some clones in this sample may be carry-over from other donors' samples. The V gene is TRBV5-1, the J gene TRBJ2-7; TRBD2 agrees at 9 bases. The CDR3 sequence: CASSPRGGGYEQYF. The CDR3 DNA is TGCGCCAGCAGCCCGCGGGGGGGCGGGTACGAGCAGTACTTC.